This record concerns one T cell receptor (beta chain) sequence. A much larger clonotype is one base distant, so this may be a read error. No cell sorting was done before RNA was extracted from the tissue. Three rounds of nested PCR, following a modified ARM-PCR protocol, produced the TCRbeta library. Via MiXCR, TCRdb re-called the multiplex PCR reads, giving one row per CDR3 protein. This table has 90,000 to 130,000 distinct CDR3 sequences, approximately 84% appearing once. This entry is derived from a study of tumor and adjacent non-tumor tissue in lung cancer. Background on the study: Patients comprised over 9 adenocarcinoma, 2 squamous cell carcinoma and 1 small cell lung cancer.

This receptor was taken from a man aged 70 or older with non-small cell lung cancer. The specimen sequenced was lung tumor tissue.

Written as DNA, the CDR3 is TGTGCCAGCAGCTTAGGGTTCGGGAGGAGCTACGATGAGCAGTTCTTC. Translating gives CASSLGFGRSYDEQFF. The rearrangement joins TRBV11-2 to TRBJ2-1, with TRBD2 matching 7 bases. CDR3 length: 16 residues. Germline CDR1 SGHAT, CDR2 FQNNGV.